This record covers a single T cell receptor (beta chain). Its antigen is not known. A read error is possible here, since a much larger clone lies one base away. Germline V CDR1 and CDR2: SGHDN, FVKESK. The CDR3 is made up of 15 amino acids. The data are from a study of tumor and adjacent non-tumor tissue in lung cancer. Study at large: Samples averaged about 4.3 million productive TCRbeta reads each.

RNA was extracted from bulk tissue without any cell sorting. Between August and November 2014, newly diagnosed, chemotherapy-naive lung cancer patients underwent thoracic surgery in China. Notes on the study in general: Tumor tissue had significantly higher TCR diversity than normal lung. Top 100 clones took a larger repertoire share in normal lung.

The library came from three nested PCR rounds adapted from ARM-PCR protocols. TCRdb re-derived calls from the multiplex PCR reads in MiXCR, one entry per CDR3 protein. The sample has about 79,000 distinct CDR3 sequences; roughly 72% are singletons. Material: lung tumor tissue. The chain uses TRBV14 and TRBJ1-3, with D uncertain. This TCR derives from a woman between 40 and 55 years old with non-small cell lung cancer. CDR3 sequence (DNA): TGTACCAGCAGCCTTCTCGAGGGCTCTGGAAACACCATATATTTT. Amino acid sequence: CTSSLLEGSGNTIYF.